This T cell receptor beta chain was sequenced in a study of control samples from healthy donors and cancer patients. Clones were read by immunoSEQ multiplex PCR, and TCRdb kept only the in-frame ones, dropping some. The table has 55,000 to 70,000 clones, around 91% seen once. Germline lookup yields CDR1 MNHEY and CDR2 SVGEGT. The CDR3 has 15 residues. Deletions cut 2 bases from V and 0 bases from J, with 8 bases between. This clone was recorded only once. Sequenced input: PBMCs. This receptor was identified in a man aged 55 to 70 with colorectal cancer. The gene calls are TRBV6-2 or TRBV6-3 and TRBJ1-5; weak D call: TRBD1 (5 bases). The CDR3 is CASSYRDGSNQPQHF. DNA of the CDR3: TGTGCCAGCAGTTACCGGGACGGTAGCAATCAGCCCCAGCATTTT.